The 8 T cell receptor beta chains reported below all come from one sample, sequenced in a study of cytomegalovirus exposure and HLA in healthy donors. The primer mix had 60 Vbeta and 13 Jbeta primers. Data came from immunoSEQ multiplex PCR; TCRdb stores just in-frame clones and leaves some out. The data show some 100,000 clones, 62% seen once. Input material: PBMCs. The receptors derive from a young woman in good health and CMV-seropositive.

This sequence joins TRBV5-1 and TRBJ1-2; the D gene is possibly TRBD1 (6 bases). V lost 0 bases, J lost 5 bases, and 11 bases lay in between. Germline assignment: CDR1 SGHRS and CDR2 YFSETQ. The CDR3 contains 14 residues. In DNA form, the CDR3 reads TGCGCCAGCAGCTTGGGACAGGACCTTTATGGCTACACCTTC. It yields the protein CASSLGQDLYGYTF.

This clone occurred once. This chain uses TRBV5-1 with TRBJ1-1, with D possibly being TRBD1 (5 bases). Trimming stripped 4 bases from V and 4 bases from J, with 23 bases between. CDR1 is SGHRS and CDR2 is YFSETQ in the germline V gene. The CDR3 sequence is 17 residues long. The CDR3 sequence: CASSPLSAGQGGTEAFF. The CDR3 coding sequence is TGCGCCAGCAGCCCCCTGAGCGCAGGTCAGGGCGGCACTGAAGCTTTCTTT. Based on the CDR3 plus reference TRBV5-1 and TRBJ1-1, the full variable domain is KAGVTQTPRYLIKTRGQQVTLSCSPISGHRSVSWYQQTPGQGLQFLFEYFSETQRNKGNFPGRFSGRQFSNSRSEMNVSTLELGDSALYLCASSPLSAGQGGTEAFFGQGTRLTVV.

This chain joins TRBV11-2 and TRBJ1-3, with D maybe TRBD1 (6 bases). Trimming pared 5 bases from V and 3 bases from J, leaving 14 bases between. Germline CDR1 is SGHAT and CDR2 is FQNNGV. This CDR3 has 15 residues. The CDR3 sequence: CASSTQGKGGNTIYF. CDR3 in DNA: TGTGCCAGCAGCACACAGGGAAAAGGTGGAAACACCATATATTTT.

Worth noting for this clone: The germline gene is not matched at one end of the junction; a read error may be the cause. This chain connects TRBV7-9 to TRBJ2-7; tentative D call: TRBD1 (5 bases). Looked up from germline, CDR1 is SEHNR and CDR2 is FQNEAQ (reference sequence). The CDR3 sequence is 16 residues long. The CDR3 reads CSSSVFFQGSGYEQYF. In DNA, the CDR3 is TGTTCCAGCAGCGTCTTCTTTCAGGGTTCCGGCTACGAGCAGTACTTC.

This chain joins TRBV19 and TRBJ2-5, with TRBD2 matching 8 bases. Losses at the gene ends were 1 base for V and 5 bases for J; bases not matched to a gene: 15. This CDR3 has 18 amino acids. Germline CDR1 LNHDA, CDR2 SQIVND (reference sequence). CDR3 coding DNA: TGTGCCAGTAGTATAGTTTCCGGGGGGGTTGATATGGGGGAGACCCAGTACTTC. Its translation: CASSIVSGGVDMGETQYF.

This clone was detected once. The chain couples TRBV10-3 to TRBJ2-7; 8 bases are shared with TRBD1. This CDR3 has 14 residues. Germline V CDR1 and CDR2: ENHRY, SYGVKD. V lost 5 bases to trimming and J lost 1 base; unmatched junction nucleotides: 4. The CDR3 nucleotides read TGTGCCATCAGTTACGGACAGGGTTCCTACGAGCAGTACTTC. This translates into CAISYGQGSYEQYF.

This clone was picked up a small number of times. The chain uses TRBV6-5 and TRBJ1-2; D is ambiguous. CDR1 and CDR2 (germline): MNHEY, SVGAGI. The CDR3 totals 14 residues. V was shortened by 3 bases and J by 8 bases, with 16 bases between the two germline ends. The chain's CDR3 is CASSYAGSEYGYTF. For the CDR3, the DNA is TGTGCCAGCAGTTATGCAGGTTCAGAATACGGCTACACCTTC.

CDR3 DNA: TGTGCCAGTGGTCCTTTCCCCCGACAGGGCGATAACTATGGCTACACCTTC. Amino acid sequence: CASGPFPRQGDNYGYTF. The chain recombines TRBV19 with TRBJ1-2, with 7 bases matching TRBD1. Germline V gives CDR1 LNHDA, CDR2 SQIVND (reference sequence). V was pared by 8 bases and J by 1 base, with 16 bases of the junction left unmatched. The CDR3 length is 17 residues.